The 3 T cell receptor beta chains below all came from one sample that was sequenced in a study of tumor-infiltrating lymphocytes in localized non-small cell lung cancer. Generated by immunoSEQ multiplex PCR, the TCRdb table keeps only in-frame clones and is missing some. Among about 14,000 clones listed, about 70% were seen once. Specimen: lung tumor tissue. Receptors originate from a human donor with non-small cell lung cancer.

Only a few counts were recorded for this clone. V usage is TRBV19 and J usage is TRBJ1-1; D is uncertain. The CDR3 loop spans 13 amino acids. Trimming stripped 3 bases from V and 3 bases from J, with 8 bases between. Per the germline V gene, CDR1 is LNHDA and CDR2 is SQIVND (reference sequence). This chain's CDR3 is CASSMGGYTEAFF. CDR3 in DNA: TGTGCCAGTAGTATGGGAGGGTACACTGAAGCTTTCTTT.

This clone has more than one count but fewer than ten. V and J are TRBV5-1 and TRBJ2-7, with TRBD2 identical over 12 bases. Germline trimming cut 0 bases from V and 7 bases from J; bases unmatched to any gene: 5. CDR3 size: 15 residues. The V gene's germline CDR1 is SGHRS and CDR2 YFSETQ. The CDR3 region is CASSLETSGGGEQYF. In DNA form, the CDR3 reads TGCGCCAGCAGCTTGGAGACTAGCGGGGGTGGGGAGCAGTACTTC.

The rearrangement links TRBV11-2 to TRBJ1-5, with a weak D call TRBD1 (6 bases). Between the trimmed V and J ends, which lost 1 base and 7 bases, there was a span of 11 bases. Germline V gene lookup returns CDR1 SGHAT and CDR2 FQNNGV. This CDR3 has 14 residues. CDR3 region: CASSLGGGRQPQHF. The DNA of the CDR3 is TGTGCCAGCAGCTTAGGGGGGGGCAGGCAGCCCCAGCATTTT.